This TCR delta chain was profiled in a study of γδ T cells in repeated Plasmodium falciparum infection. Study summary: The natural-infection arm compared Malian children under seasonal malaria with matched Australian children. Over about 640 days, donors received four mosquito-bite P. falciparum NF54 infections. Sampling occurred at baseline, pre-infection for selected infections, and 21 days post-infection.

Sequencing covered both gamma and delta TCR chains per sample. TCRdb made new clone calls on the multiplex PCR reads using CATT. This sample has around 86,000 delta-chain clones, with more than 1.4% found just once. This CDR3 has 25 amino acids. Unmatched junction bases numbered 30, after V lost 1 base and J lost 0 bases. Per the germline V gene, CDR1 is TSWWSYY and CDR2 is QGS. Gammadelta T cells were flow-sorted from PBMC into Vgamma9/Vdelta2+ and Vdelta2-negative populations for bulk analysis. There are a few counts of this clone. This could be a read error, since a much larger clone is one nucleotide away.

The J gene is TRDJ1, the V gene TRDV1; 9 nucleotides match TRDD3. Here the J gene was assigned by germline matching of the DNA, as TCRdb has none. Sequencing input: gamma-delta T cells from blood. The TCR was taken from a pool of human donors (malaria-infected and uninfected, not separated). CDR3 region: CALGEPDPRPSTGGPHSPYTDKLIF. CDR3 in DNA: TGTGCTCTTGGGGAACCCGATCCTCGTCCCAGTACTGGGGGACCACACTCCCCCTACACCGATAAACTCATCTTT.